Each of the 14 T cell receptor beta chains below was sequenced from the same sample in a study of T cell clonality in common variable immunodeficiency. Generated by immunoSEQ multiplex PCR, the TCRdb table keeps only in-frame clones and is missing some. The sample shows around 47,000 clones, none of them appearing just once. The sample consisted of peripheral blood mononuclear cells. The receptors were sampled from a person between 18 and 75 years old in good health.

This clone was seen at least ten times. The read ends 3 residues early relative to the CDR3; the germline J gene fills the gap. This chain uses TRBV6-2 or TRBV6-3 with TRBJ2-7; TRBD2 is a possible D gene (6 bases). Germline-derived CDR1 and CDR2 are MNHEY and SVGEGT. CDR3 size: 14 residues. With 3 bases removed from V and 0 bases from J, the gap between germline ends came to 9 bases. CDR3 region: CASSYSGSSYEQYF. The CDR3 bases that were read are TGTGCCAGCAGTTATAGCGGTAGCTCCTACGAG.

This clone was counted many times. CDR3 protein: CASRAGLSTETQYF. The sequenced CDR3 bases are TGTGCCAGCAGAGCGGGACTCTCGACGGAGACC. The J gene is TRBJ2-5, the V gene TRBV2; 7 bases line up with TRBD2. The read gets to within 3 residues of the CDR3 end, and the germline J gene fills in the rest. V gave up 6 bases and J gave up 5 bases; unmatched junction bases: 9. This CDR3 contains 14 residues. Per the germline V gene, CDR1 is SNHLY and CDR2 is FYNNEI.

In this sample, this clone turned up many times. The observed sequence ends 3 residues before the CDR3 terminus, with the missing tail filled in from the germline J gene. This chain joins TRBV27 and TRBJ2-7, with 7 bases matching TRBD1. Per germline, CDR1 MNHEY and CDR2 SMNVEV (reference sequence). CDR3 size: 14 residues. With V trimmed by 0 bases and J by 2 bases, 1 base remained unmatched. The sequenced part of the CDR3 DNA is TGTGCCAGCAGTTTATCCAGGGGGACCTACGAG. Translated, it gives CASSLSRGTYE. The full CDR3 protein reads CASSLSRGTYEQYF.

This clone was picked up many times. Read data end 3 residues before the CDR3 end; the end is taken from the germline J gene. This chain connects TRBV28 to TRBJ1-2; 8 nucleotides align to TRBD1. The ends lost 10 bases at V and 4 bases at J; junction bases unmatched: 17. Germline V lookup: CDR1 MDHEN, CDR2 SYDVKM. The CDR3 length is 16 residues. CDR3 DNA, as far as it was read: TGTGCCACTCTAAGGGGGGATGGACAGGGTGCCTATGGC. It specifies CATLRGDGQGAYG. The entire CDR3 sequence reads CATLRGDGQGAYGYTF.

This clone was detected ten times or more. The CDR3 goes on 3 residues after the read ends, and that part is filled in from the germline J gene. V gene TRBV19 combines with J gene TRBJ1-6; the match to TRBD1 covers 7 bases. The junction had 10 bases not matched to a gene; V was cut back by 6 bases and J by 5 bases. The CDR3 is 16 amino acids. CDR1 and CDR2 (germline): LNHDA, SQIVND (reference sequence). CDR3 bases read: TGTGCCAGTAGCACCCTAGGGACAGTAGATAATTCACCC. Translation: CASSTLGTVDNSP. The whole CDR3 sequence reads CASSTLGTVDNSPLHF.

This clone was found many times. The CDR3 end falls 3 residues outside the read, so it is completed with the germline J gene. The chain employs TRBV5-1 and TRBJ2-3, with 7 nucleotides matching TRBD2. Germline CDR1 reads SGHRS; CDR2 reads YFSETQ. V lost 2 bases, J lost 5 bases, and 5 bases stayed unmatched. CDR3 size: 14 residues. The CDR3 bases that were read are TGCGCCAGCAGCTTTGTGGGGGGGGAAGATACG. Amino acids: CASSFVGGEDT. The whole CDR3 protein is CASSFVGGEDTQYF.

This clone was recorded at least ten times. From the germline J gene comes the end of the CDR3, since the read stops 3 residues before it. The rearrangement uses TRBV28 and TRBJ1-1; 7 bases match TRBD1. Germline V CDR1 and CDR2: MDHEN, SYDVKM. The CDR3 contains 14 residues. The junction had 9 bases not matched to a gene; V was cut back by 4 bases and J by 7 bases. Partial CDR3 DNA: TGTGCCAGCAGTTACCAGGGGGAAGATTTTGAA. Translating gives CASSYQGEDFE. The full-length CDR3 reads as CASSYQGEDFEAFF.

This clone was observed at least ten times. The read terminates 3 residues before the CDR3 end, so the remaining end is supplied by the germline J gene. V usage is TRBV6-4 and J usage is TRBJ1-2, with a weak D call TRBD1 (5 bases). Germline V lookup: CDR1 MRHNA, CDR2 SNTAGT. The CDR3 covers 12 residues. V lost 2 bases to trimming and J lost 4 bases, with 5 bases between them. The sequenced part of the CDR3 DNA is TGTGCCAGCAGTGACAGGGGCTATGGC. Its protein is CASSDRGYG. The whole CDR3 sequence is CASSDRGYGYTF.

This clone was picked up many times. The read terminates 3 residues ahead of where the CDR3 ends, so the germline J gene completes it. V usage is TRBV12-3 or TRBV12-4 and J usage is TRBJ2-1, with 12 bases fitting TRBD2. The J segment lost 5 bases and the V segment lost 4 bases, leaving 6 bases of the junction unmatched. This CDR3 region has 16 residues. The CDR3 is CASSYLLAGGHNEQFF. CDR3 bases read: TGTGCCAGCAGTTACCTCCTAGCGGGGGGGCACAATGAG.

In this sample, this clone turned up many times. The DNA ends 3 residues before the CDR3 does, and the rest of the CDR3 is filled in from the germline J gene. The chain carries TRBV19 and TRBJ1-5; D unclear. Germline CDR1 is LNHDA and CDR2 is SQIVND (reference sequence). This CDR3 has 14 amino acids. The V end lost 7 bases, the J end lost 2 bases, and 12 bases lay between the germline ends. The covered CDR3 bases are TGTGCCAGTAAAGGGAGAGCGGGCAATCAGCCC. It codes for CASKGRAGNQP. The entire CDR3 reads CASKGRAGNQPQHF.

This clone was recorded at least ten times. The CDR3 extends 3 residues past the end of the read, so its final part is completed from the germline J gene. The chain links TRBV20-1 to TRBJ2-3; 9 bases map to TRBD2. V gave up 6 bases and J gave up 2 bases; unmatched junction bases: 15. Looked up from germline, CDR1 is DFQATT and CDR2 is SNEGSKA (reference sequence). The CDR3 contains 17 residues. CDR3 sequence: CSASLAGVVSPTDTQYF. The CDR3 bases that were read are TGCAGTGCCAGCTTAGCGGGGGTAGTTTCACCCACAGATACG.

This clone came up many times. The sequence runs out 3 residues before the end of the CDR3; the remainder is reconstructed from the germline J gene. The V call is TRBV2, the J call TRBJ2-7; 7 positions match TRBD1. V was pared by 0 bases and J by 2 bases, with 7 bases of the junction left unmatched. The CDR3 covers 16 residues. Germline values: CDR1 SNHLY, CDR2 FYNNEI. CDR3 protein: CASSEAGRGRAYEQYF. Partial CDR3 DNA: TGTGCCAGCAGTGAAGCGGGAAGGGGGCGGGCCTACGAG. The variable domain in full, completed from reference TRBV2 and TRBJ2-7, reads EPEVTQTPSHQVTQMGQEVILRCVPISNHLYFYWYRQILGQKVEFLVSFYNNEISEKSEIFDDQFSVERPDGSNFTLKIRSTKLEDSAMYFCASSEAGRGRAYEQYFGPGTRLTVT.

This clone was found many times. CDR3 loop: CASSQSDRENSPLHF. CDR3 DNA, as far as it was read: TGTGCCAGCAGCCAGTCGGACAGGGAGAATTCACCC. J is TRBJ1-6 and V is TRBV4-2, with 8 bases fitting TRBD1. The read stops 3 residues short of the end of the CDR3; the missing end is completed from the germline J gene. V lost 3 bases to trimming and J lost 7 bases; unmatched junction nucleotides: 5. Germline loops: CDR1 LGHNA, CDR2 YNFKEQ. There are 15 residues in the CDR3.

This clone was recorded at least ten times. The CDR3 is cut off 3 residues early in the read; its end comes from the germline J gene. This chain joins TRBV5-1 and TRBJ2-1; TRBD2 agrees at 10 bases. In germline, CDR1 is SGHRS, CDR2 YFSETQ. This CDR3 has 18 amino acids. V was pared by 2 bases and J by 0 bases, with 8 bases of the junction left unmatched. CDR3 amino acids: CASSLSPGLASSYNEQFF. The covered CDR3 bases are TGCGCCAGCAGCTTATCTCCGGGACTAGCGAGCTCCTACAATGAG.